A selection of T cell receptor beta chains follows, all from one sample in a study of graft-versus-host responses after intestinal transplantation. Clones were sequenced by immunoSEQ multiplex PCR, and TCRdb holds only the in-frame ones, with some missing. The table has about 100,000 clones, roughly 90% seen once. Antigens for these TCRs are unknown. Sequenced material: unstimulated CD4+ T cells sorted from spleen or lymph node cells, taken before transplant. These receptors were collected from a human donor who was the organ donor for an intestinal transplant. Both conserved end residues are trimmed from each CDR3.

v_call cdr3_length cdr3_aa
TRBV10-3 10 AISEDRTEQF
TRBV2 14 ASRVGLAGPTDTQY
TRBV28 14 ASSLTSGGRSYEQY
TRBV6-1 12 ASRTASLNEKLF
TRBV9 12 ASSETPGNEKLF
TRBV6-1 11 ASSEDRGNEQY
TRBV19 13 ASSIGISSNQPQH
TRBV12-1 14 ASSSLDSGGTYEQY
TRBV6-7 11 ASSCGQGEKLF
TRBV5-1 14 ASSLSGTEGYNEQF
TRBV5-6 12 ASTWRAGANVLT
TRBV28 14 ASSSRQGGSYNEQF
TRBV28 13 ASSLDVGANYEQY
TRBV9 12 ASSRPGANEKLF
TRBV7-9 13 ASSRSSSTNEKLF
TRBV18 11 ASSPPSGWELG
TRBV19 11 ASSIRFYNEQF
TRBV7-9 14 ASSPDRGSSNTEAF
TRBV2 15 ASSESARSWGANVLT
TRBV5-1 13 ASSLEQGAVTEAF
TRBV11-2 14 ASSLVVTGGKNEQF
TRBV14 12 ASSQVYSENIQY
TRBV6-1 13 ASGGGATTYNEQF
TRBV27 13 ASSPLGQGSYGYT
TRBV5-1 14 ASSLAWDRDTAKLF
TRBV30 13 AWSPRGSGAGTQY
TRBV7-3 14 ASSSRTTSSYNEQF
TRBV28 13 ASSSTGGGGTEAF